This is a list of T cell receptor beta chains from one sample in a study of blood T cell repertoires in COVID-19. Profiling relied on immunoSEQ multiplex PCR, and the TCRdb table lists in-frame clones only, not all of them. The sample has just over 65,000 clones; roughly 90% are singletons. Specimen: peripheral blood. The source is a man in his sixties with acute or convalescent COVID-19. Each CDR3 is given with its conserved first and last residue.

>TRBV30|17
CAWSVRGGLTMNTEAFF
>TRBV21-1|18
CATTAKRVPGPLNTEAFF
>TRBV5-1|14
CASSLGAPTYEQYF
>TRBV2|16
CASRNLALSSYNEQFF
>TRBV3-1/TRBV3-2|14
CASSRDRGSQPQHF
>TRBV18|15
CASSPRQFDNSPLHF
>TRBV11-2|19
CASSRQGPEVSYSGNTIYF
>TRBV7-6|15
CASSSGTGGAYEQYF
>TRBV10-2|12
CASRGPGTEAFF
>TRBV12-3/TRBV12-4|13
CASSLNLGNTIYF
>TRBV9|17
CASSSQMGSRPHNEQFF
>TRBV4-2|11
CASSQGTGQFF
>TRBV5-6|11
CASSFSYEQYF
>TRBV7-8|14
CASSPRDTYSALHF
>TRBV7-9|15
CASSLAGGRKYEQYF
>TRBV21-1|15
CARNGQGRKNYGYTF
>TRBV19|14
CASSISLGANVLTF
>TRBV5-1|16
CASSLEGQGVYNEQFF
>TRBV6-5|15
CASTRNRASNQPQHF
>TRBV11-2|14
CASSSSQVLDEQFF
>TRBV5-1|16
CASSPRSGESYEKLFF
>TRBV12-5|12
CASGFNSDTQYF
>TRBV6-1|15
CASSDPSGVAYEQYF
>TRBV12-5|12
CASRDRDYEQYF
>TRBV2|13
CASSDRGLDPQHF